This T cell receptor (beta chain) emerged from a study of blood T cell repertoires in COVID-19 (dated by TCRdb to between 2020 and 2021). About the study as a whole: Samples from collaborators originated in the United States, Italy and Spain and spanned both the acute and convalescent phases of COVID-19. The prospective study material was composed of cDNA or gDNA derived from T cells, B-cell-depleted T cells, or PBMCs. The dataset comprised deeply sampled blood TCRbeta repertoires from subjects exposed to, actively infected with, or recovered from COVID-19. The repertoires were made available in a free public database intended to serve as a resource for research on the immune response to SARS-CoV-2. Samples were obtained from the ongoing ImmuneRACE study (first 160 participants) and from 1,254 subjects provided by 6 global collaborators. The sample metadata nearly always contained a de-identified subject ID, COVID-19 status, age in years and sex. HLA class I and class II types, where available, came from metadata supplied by the sample provider rather than from assay-based typing. The research as a whole found: The amount of clinical and demographic metadata varied by source and participant and was provided uncurated.

The immunoSEQ Assay, a bias-controlled multiplex PCR, was used to amplify TCRbeta CDR3 regions from genomic DNA. The source study handled its data this way. Nucleated cell counts per sample were estimated from amplification of reference gene primers within the assay. To quantify the absolute abundance of each unique TCRbeta CDR3 rearrangement, sequence reads were collapsed and filtered. For each sample, productive Simpson clonality was calculated as the square root of Simpson's diversity index over productive rearrangements. TCRdb mirrors the immuneACCESS table, restricted to in-frame sequences. Some clones are absent from its copies; in checked studies, under half trace to an unresolved V gene, and the reason for the others is unknown. V, J and clone size are those of that table, while D and trimming were read from the DNA. For this sample there are a few hundred thousand clones; around 85% appear just once. The top ten clones comprise 2.2% of the sample.

CDR1 and CDR2, per the germline V gene, are SGHNT and YENEEA. The CDR3, from cysteine to phenylalanine, totals 17 residues. Just the 51-base CDR3 DNA is kept, in frame starting at base 1. Trimming accounts for 4 bases at V and 0 bases at J, while the number of junction bases matched to no gene is 5. Participants in the prospective study were enrolled through a virtual design, were aged roughly 18 to 90 years, and lived in under 25 United States geographic areas. To assign participants to cohorts, the prospective study relied on clinical history that participants themselves reported in a screening survey and a study questionnaire. For ImmuneRACE Cohort 3, a participant was defined as recovered based on two consecutive negative NP/OP PCR tests, clearance by a healthcare professional, or resolution of symptoms. Each participant in the prospective study had whole blood, serum and a nasopharyngeal or oropharyngeal swab collected by mobile phlebotomists. Participants in the prospective study had the option to provide additional blood draws and questionnaires over an approximately two-month period. Before DNA extraction, blood samples from the prospective study were shipped at room temperature or frozen.

Only a few counts were recorded for this clone. No antigen is known for it. One base away there is no much larger clone; base qualities are not given. The V and J segments used are TRBV11-3 and TRBJ2-6, with TRBD1 identical over 8 junction bases. The sequenced material came from PBMCs or T cells enriched from blood (not recorded which). The receptor was isolated from a man younger than 40 who had recovered from COVID-19. The CDR3 protein sequence reads: CASSSGTGSSGANVLTF. In nucleotide form, the sequence is TGTGCCAGCAGCTCCGGGACAGGTAGCTCTGGGGCCAACGTCCTGACTTTC.